Each of the 10 T cell receptor beta chains below was sequenced from the same sample in a study of blood T cell repertoires in COVID-19. Sequencing was performed with immunoSEQ multiplex PCR; in TCRdb, only in-frame clones are kept and a portion is missing. The data show over 200,000 clones, with less than 90% seen just once and about 4.7% held by the top ten. Sequencing was performed on PBMCs or T cells enriched from blood (not recorded which). These receptors came from a woman aged 30 to 39 who had been exposed to COVID-19.

J is TRBJ2-1 and V is TRBV23-1, with 8 bases that match TRBD1. TRBV23-1 is an ORF, with its function uncertain. The junction had 9 bases not matched to a gene; V was cut back by 6 bases and J by 5 bases. The CDR3 extends over 15 amino acids. The CDR3 DNA reads as TGCGCCAGCAGGGAGGACAGGGCTCGGGACAATGAGCAGTTCTTC. Its translation: CASREDRARDNEQFF.

The chain employs TRBV11-2 and TRBJ1-6, with a possible D match to TRBD1 (5 bases). Germline-derived CDR1 and CDR2 are SGHAT and FQNNGV. The CDR3 has 16 residues. Trimming cost V 2 bases and J 4 bases, with 12 bases left between them. The CDR3 nucleotides read TGTGCCAGCAGCTTAACAGGCCTATTATATAATTCACCCCTCCACTTT. The encoded protein is CASSLTGLLYNSPLHF.

The chain carries TRBV6-5 and TRBJ2-7; possible D gene TRBD2, 6 bases. CDR1 is MNHEY, CDR2 SVGAGI, per germline. CDR3 length: 15 residues. The germline V and J ends were trimmed by 7 bases and 3 bases, with 19 bases remaining between them. CDR3 coding DNA: TGTGCCAGCACCCCTGGGGGTGGGGGGAACTACGAGCAGTACTTC. As protein: CASTPGGGGNYEQYF.

The chain employs TRBV7-9 and TRBJ2-3, with 9 nucleotides matching TRBD2. Germline V CDR1 and CDR2: SEHNR, FQNEAQ (reference sequence). J gave up 4 bases and V 3 bases, and 5 bases lay outside the gene matches. CDR3 length equals 15 residues. CDR3 sequence (DNA): TGTGCCAGCAGCTTTTTAGCGGGGGTTGCAGATACGCAGTATTTT. Encoded protein: CASSFLAGVADTQYF.

The rearrangement joins TRBV25-1 to TRBJ1-3; the D gene is possibly TRBD1 (6 bases). The CDR3 has 17 amino acids. Trimming pared 1 base from V and 3 bases from J, leaving 16 bases between. CDR1 MGHDK and CDR2 SYGVNS come from the germline V gene. The CDR3 spells CASSELGAIGNGNTIYF. Written as DNA, the CDR3 is TGTGCCAGCAGTGAATTGGGGGCAATCGGAAATGGAAACACCATATATTTT.

This rearrangement joins TRBV30 to TRBJ2-6, with TRBD1 identical over 9 bases. Germline V gene lookup returns CDR1 GTSNPN and CDR2 SVGIG (reference sequence). The V gene end was trimmed by 0 bases and the J gene end by 0 bases; junction bases not matched to a gene: 6. The CDR3 totals 18 residues. As DNA, the CDR3 is TGTGCCTGGAGTGTACAGGGGGCCGGCAGCTCTGGGGCCAACGTCCTGACTTTC. Its translation: CAWSVQGAGSSGANVLTF.

V gene TRBV5-1 combines with J gene TRBJ1-4; D may be TRBD1 (6 bases). The ends were cut back, 4 bases at V and 8 bases at J, with 15 bases in the middle. Germline V gene data show CDR1 as SGHRS and CDR2 as YFSETQ. The CDR3 has 14 amino acids. CDR3 amino acids: CASSTGQSPEKLFF. As DNA, the CDR3 is TGCGCCAGCAGCACTGGACAGAGTCCCGAAAAACTGTTTTTT.

The gene calls are TRBV2 and TRBJ2-2; D is possibly TRBD2 (6 bases). From germline, CDR1 is SNHLY and CDR2 FYNNEI. The CDR3 has 13 amino acids. The CDR3 reads CAAGTPNTGELFF. The CDR3 region has the DNA TGTGCGGCCGGGACTCCGAACACCGGGGAGCTGTTTTTT.

V and J are TRBV5-1 and TRBJ1-6; 7 nucleotides match TRBD1. The germline V gene encodes CDR1 SGHRS and CDR2 YFSETQ. The CDR3 runs to 15 residues. Trimming took 4 bases from V and 9 from J; bases not matched to a gene: 10. CDR3 sequence: CASSILQGFASPLHF. In DNA form, the CDR3 reads TGCGCCAGCAGCATATTACAGGGGTTCGCTTCACCCCTCCACTTT.

V gene TRBV19 combines with J gene TRBJ1-2; D is possibly TRBD1 (5 bases). Germline V gives CDR1 LNHDA, CDR2 SQIVND (reference sequence). Trimming stripped 3 bases from V and 6 bases from J, with 11 bases between. The CDR3 runs to 13 residues. The CDR3 sequence: CASSIVSGNGYTF. The CDR3 DNA sequence: TGTGCCAGTAGTATTGTTTCAGGGAATGGCTACACCTTC.